This entry concerns a single T cell receptor (beta chain). This record comes from a study of identical twins. Template switching added a universal primer site; cDNA carried unique molecular identifiers. MiXCR, run by TCRdb on the 5' RACE reads, gives a single entry per CDR3 protein. The data contain some 1,700,000 distinct CDR3 sequences, about 32% of them singletons. V was cut by 8 bases and J by 4 bases, with 18 bases left in between. The CDR3 loop spans 14 amino acids. Germline V gene sequence: CDR1 WNHNN, CDR2 SYGVQD (reference sequence). This clonotype originated in a newborn girl in good health. The chain joins TRBV10-1 to TRBJ2-7; tentative D call: TRBD2 (7 bases). Material: cord blood. The CDR3 loop reads CASEDGGAKYEQYF. The CDR3 DNA sequence: TGCGCCAGCGAGGATGGGGGGGCGAAATACGAGCAGTACTTC.